These 15 T cell receptor beta chains share one sample of origin, sequenced in a study of cytomegalovirus exposure and HLA in healthy donors. The PCR had 60 Vbeta and 13 Jbeta primers. Clones were sequenced by immunoSEQ multiplex PCR, and TCRdb holds only the in-frame ones, with some missing. The sample lists some 120,000 clones, more than 80% seen once, with 2% to 3% in the top ten. Sample: PBMCs. These receptors were taken from a young man in good health and CMV-seronegative.

This rearrangement joins TRBV6-5 to TRBJ2-7, with a possible D match to TRBD1 (5 bases). CDR1 is MNHEY and CDR2 is SVGAGI in the germline V gene. V lost 2 bases to trimming and J lost 0 bases, with 11 bases between them. CDR3 length: 15 amino acids. The CDR3 region is CASSYAFQGSYEQYF. CDR3 in DNA: TGTGCCAGCAGTTACGCTTTCCAGGGCTCCTACGAGCAGTACTTC.

This clone came up once. This sequence joins TRBV14 and TRBJ1-2; TRBD1 agrees at 12 bases. The CDR3 is made up of 17 amino acids. Germline lookup yields CDR1 SGHDN and CDR2 FVKESK. After removal of 3 bases from V and 3 bases from J, the junction contained 8 bases not matched to a gene. The CDR3 region has the DNA TGTGCCAGCAGCCAGTTGGGGACAGGGGGCATCGACTATGGCTACACCTTC. Protein: CASSQLGTGGIDYGYTF.

This clone has a single count. The gene calls are TRBV29-1 and TRBJ1-1; D perhaps matches TRBD1 (6 bases). The CDR3 consists of 15 residues. Trimming shortened V by 0 bases and J by 4 bases, and 15 bases separated the two germline ends. Germline V gene sequence: CDR1 SQVTM, CDR2 ANQGSEA. Here the CDR3 DNA reads TGCAGCGTTGAAGATTCCGGGGCAGGGGCCACTGAAGCTTTCTTT. It specifies CSVEDSGAGATEAFF. The full variable domain, rest sourced from reference TRBV29-1 and TRBJ1-1, is SAVISQKPSRDICQRGTSLTIQCQVDSQVTMMFWYRQQPGQSLTLIATANQGSEATYESGFVIDKFPISRPNLTFSTLTVSNMSPEDSSIYLCSVEDSGAGATEAFFGQGTRLTVV.

The chain has TRBV15 and TRBJ1-1, with D maybe TRBD1 (5 bases). Deletions cut 1 base from V and 3 bases from J, with 12 bases between. The CDR3 is 15 residues long. Per germline, CDR1 LNHNV and CDR2 YYDKDF (reference sequence). Here the CDR3 DNA reads TGTGCCACCAGCAGAGGGGCGGGGGTTGACACTGAAGCTTTCTTT. Protein: CATSRGAGVDTEAFF.

This clone has a single count. V and J are TRBV5-1 and TRBJ2-3; weak D call: TRBD1 (7 bases). The CDR3 has 15 amino acids. Germline-derived CDR1 and CDR2 are SGHRS and YFSETQ. Trimming cost V 4 bases and J 6 bases, with 18 bases left between them. CDR3 DNA sequence: TGCGCCAGCAGCCCCCGGAAGGGGGCGGGGGATACGCAGTATTTT. Its translation is CASSPRKGAGDTQYF.

The J gene is TRBJ2-5, the V gene TRBV30; 7 bases are shared with TRBD1. TRBJ2-7 explains the end of the DNA better; the J call may be wrong. This CDR3 comprises 13 residues. The germline gives CDR1 GTSNPN, CDR2 SVGIG (reference sequence). For the CDR3, the DNA is TGTGCCTGGAGTGTGGGGCAGGGGGACGAGCAGTACTTC. As protein: CAWSVGQGDEQYF.

Written as DNA, the CDR3 is TGTGCCAGCAGCTTTGGACTAGCGGGAGAACGTACGCAGTATTTT. Protein sequence: CASSFGLAGERTQYF. This chain connects TRBV7-9 to TRBJ2-3, with 13 bases fitting TRBD2. V gave up 3 bases and J gave up 8 bases; unmatched junction bases: 5. The germline gives CDR1 SEHNR, CDR2 FQNEAQ (reference sequence). CDR3 length: 15 residues.

This sequence joins TRBV11-1 and TRBJ2-7; the match to TRBD2 covers 9 bases. CDR3 length: 14 amino acids. The germline CDR1 and CDR2 sequences are SGHAT and FQDESV (reference sequence). V lost 4 bases and J lost 6; bases outside the gene matches: 7. Written as DNA, the CDR3 is TGTGCCAGCAGCTCAGAGCGGGGGGCAGCCGAGCAGTACTTC. Translated: CASSSERGAAEQYF.

This clone is a singleton in its sample. Sequence at one end of the junction differs from germline and may be a read error. The V and J genes are TRBV2 and TRBJ2-7, with 7 positions matching TRBD2. Germline values: CDR1 SNHLY, CDR2 FYNNEI. This CDR3 is built from 14 residues. CDR3 region: CASSVYKRDYEQSF. The CDR3 DNA reads TGTGCCAGCAGTGTGTATAAACGGGACTACGAGCAGTCCTTC.

V gene TRBV5-1 combines with J gene TRBJ2-3; D may be TRBD2 (5 bases). V was cut by 0 bases and J by 3 bases, with 17 bases left in between. Germline CDR1 SGHRS, CDR2 YFSETQ. The CDR3 has 17 residues. Written as DNA, the CDR3 is TGCGCCAGCAGCTTGGCCAGCGGCGGAGTTGGGACAGATACGCAGTATTTT. Encoded protein: CASSLASGGVGTDTQYF.

This chain joins TRBV9 and TRBJ2-1; TRBD1 aligns across 11 bases. The V gene end was trimmed by 2 bases and the J gene end by 6 bases; junction bases not matched to a gene: 1. CDR3 length: 14 amino acids. Germline lookup yields CDR1 SGDLS and CDR2 YYNGEE. CDR3 DNA: TGTGCCAGCAGCGTGGGGACAGGGGGCAATGAGCAGTTCTTC. This codes for CASSVGTGGNEQFF.

This chain links TRBV28 with TRBJ2-7, with D possibly TRBD1 on 6 matching bases. The CDR3 runs to 14 residues. From germline, CDR1 is MDHEN and CDR2 SYDVKM. V lost 5 bases, J lost 2 bases, and 13 bases lay in between. The CDR3 DNA reads TGTGCCAGCAGTCCGTGGGACAACCCCTACGAGCAGTACTTC. It is translated as CASSPWDNPYEQYF.

V gene TRBV5-6 combines with J gene TRBJ2-4; TRBD2 matches 8 bases. Germline CDR1 reads SGHDT; CDR2 reads YYEEEE. This CDR3 contains 17 residues. V shed 0 bases, J shed 5 bases, and the junction held 10 bases outside the gene matches. CDR3 sequence: CASSLDLEREIENIQYF. In DNA form, the CDR3 reads TGTGCCAGCAGCTTGGATTTGGAGCGGGAGATTGAAAACATTCAGTACTTC.

This chain joins TRBV19 and TRBJ2-1, with 10 positions matching TRBD2. The CDR3 has 16 amino acids. J gave up 4 bases and V 1 base, and 4 bases lay outside the gene matches. Germline values: CDR1 LNHDA, CDR2 SQIVND (reference sequence). The CDR3 loop is CASSIGTSGLYNEQFF. CDR3 bases: TGTGCCAGTAGTATAGGGACTAGCGGCCTATACAATGAGCAGTTCTTC.

The V and J genes are TRBV7-9 and TRBJ1-1; no reliable D call. Per the germline V gene, CDR1 is SEHNR and CDR2 is FQNEAQ (reference sequence). Trimming stripped 6 bases from V and 3 bases from J, with 14 bases between. CDR3 length: 14 residues. The DNA of the CDR3 is TGTGCCAGCAGTGTCGGTCGCGGGGACACTGAAGCTTTCTTT. Protein sequence: CASSVGRGDTEAFF.